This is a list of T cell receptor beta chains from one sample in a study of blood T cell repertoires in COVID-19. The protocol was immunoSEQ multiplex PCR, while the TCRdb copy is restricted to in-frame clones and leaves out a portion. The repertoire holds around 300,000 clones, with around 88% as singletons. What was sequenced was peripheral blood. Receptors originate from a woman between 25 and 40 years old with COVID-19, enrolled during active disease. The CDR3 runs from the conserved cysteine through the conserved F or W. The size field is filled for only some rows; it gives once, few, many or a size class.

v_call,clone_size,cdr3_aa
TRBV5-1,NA,CASSLDGRVSGNTIYF
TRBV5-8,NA,CASRTPYNEQFF
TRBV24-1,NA,CATSDLAGKAYNSPLHF
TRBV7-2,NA,CASSFQGTNQPQHF
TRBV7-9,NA,CASSFLSGETQYF
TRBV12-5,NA,CASGGNQGLGEKLFF
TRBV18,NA,CASSLSGTSDYEQYF
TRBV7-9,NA,CASSPTGVYGYTF
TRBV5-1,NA,CASSLETGTTYEQYF
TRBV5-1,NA,CASSPGAVTEAFF
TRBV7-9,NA,CASSSRQGAGWTQYF
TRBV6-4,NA,CASSVYRAGGKGNTIYF
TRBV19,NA,CASSKGVGGTETQYF
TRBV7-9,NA,CASSFPLANYGYTF
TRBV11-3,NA,CASSSIVGELFF
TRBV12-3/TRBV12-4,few,CASSFSAGELFF
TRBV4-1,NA,CASSHSGTPSYNEQFF
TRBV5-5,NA,CASSSTGTHADTQYF
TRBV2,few,CASSLRGQPQHF
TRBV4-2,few,CASSHTPGAGGLETQYF
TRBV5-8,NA,CASSSDRGSNIQYF
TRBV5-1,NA,CASSSGETQYF
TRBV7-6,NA,CASSPRQGLDSNEKLFF
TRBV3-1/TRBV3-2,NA,CASSYTGDNEQFF
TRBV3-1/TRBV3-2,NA,CASSLRDIGYASYEQYF
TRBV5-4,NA,CASSLTANYGYTF
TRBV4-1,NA,CASSRLAGGYNEQFF
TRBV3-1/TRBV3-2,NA,CASSQLRGRGYTF
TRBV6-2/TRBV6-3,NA,CASSDSLDTIYF
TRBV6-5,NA,CASSRTRVRETQYF
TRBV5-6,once,CASSLERTIYGYTF
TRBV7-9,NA,CASSPGLSSGTQYF
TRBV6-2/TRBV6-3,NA,CASSYSLGLAGVKNEQYF
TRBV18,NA,CASSPGTGTGQPQHF
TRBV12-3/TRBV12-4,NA,CASSTPRGGYTF
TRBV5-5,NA,CASSLLGGSGELFF
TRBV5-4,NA,CAGSRTGLTDTQYF
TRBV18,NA,CASSSNPGTVSNQPQHF
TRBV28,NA,CASSLKQGSNQPQHF
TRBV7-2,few,CASSGPGVLQFF
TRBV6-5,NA,CASSIDRGNQPQHF
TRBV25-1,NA,CASRQGTEAFF
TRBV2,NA,CASSGQGLRQPQHF
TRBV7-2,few,CASSPKRTGNTEAFF
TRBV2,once,CASSVLDYGYTF
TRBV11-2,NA,CASSSSPTDTQYF
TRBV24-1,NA,CATSGGARETQYF
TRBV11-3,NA,CASSPDRGWDEQYF
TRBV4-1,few,CASSRGLAGGQETQYF
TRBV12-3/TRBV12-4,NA,CASSMTGNSPLHF
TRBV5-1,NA,CASSPTGGNYGYTF
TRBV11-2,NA,CASSPPPEETQYF
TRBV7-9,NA,CASSPVGAADEQFF
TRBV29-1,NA,CSVELGQGVGEQYF